This TCR beta chain comes out of a study of blood T cell repertoires in COVID-19. Across the whole study: In each case, the material was cDNA or gDNA derived from T cells, B-cell-depleted T cells, or PBMCs.

Produced via immunoSEQ multiplex PCR; TCRdb's table is partial and in-frame only. The table lists approximately 360,000 clones, roughly 90% of them singletons. This CDR3 has 14 amino acids. CDR1 is SGHRS and CDR2 is YFSETQ in the germline V gene. Germline trimming cut 2 bases from V and 8 bases from J; bases unmatched to any gene: 7. Participants were aged roughly 18 to 100 years from approximately 25 US areas. The receptor's source is a woman in her thirties with acute COVID-19. The sample was PBMCs or T cells enriched from blood (not recorded which). This rearrangement joins TRBV5-1 to TRBJ2-1; 7 bases map to TRBD1. CDR3 sequence: CASSFQGVFDEQFF. In nucleotides, the CDR3 is TGCGCCAGCAGCTTCCAGGGGGTATTTGATGAGCAGTTCTTC.